A selection of T cell receptor beta chains follows, all from one sample in a study of blood T cell repertoires in COVID-19. Sequencing used immunoSEQ multiplex PCR; TCRdb keeps in-frame clones, though not all of them. Found here are 450,000 to 500,000 clones, approximately 83% of them singletons; the top ten hold 3% to 3.5%. The sequencing sample was made of peripheral blood. These receptors were taken from a human donor in a cohort sampled during active COVID-19. Both conserved end residues are part of each CDR3. D genes are given only for firm matches. Some rows have no size entry. The others give once, few or many, or a class for an expanded clone.

v_call,cdr3_length,d_call,j_call,clone_size,cdr3_nt,cdr3_aa
TRBV28,11,-,TRBJ1-1,-,TGTGCCAGCCGCTTGGCGGGAGAAGCTTTCTTT,CASRLAGEAFF
TRBV6-5,13,-,TRBJ2-7,once,TGTGCCAGCAGATCTAGGACAACTTACGAGCAGTACTTC,CASRSRTTYEQYF
TRBV19,14,-,TRBJ1-2,-,TGTGCCAGTAGTCGGGGTCCTACTAACTATGGCTACACCTTC,CASSRGPTNYGYTF
TRBV7-7,14,TRBD1,TRBJ2-1,-,TGTGCTAGCAGCTTCTCGGGACAGGGCGGTGAGCAGTTCTTC,CASSFSGQGGEQFF
TRBV2,15,TRBD1,TRBJ2-7,-,TGTGCCAGCAGTGTTCCGGGACAGGGGAATTACGAGCAGTACTTC,CASSVPGQGNYEQYF
TRBV9,15,TRBD2,TRBJ2-5,-,TGTGCCAGCTCAATAGCGGGAGGGGGTGAAGAGACCCAGTACTTC,CASSIAGGGEETQYF
TRBV15,15,TRBD1,TRBJ2-7,few,TGTGCCACCAGGCCTTCCGGGACAGGGGGATACGAGCAGTACTTC,CATRPSGTGGYEQYF
TRBV25-1,13,-,TRBJ2-1,once,TGTGCCAGCAGTCAGAGGGTATGGAATGAGCAGTTCTTC,CASSQRVWNEQFF
TRBV5-1,16,-,TRBJ2-3,few,TGCGCCAGCAAATCTCACGGGCCGGGGAGCACAGATACGCAGTATTTT,CASKSHGPGSTDTQYF
TRBV5-1,15,TRBD1,TRBJ2-1,-,TGCGCCAGCAGCTTGGCTCGGACAGGGGACAATGAGCAGTTCTTC,CASSLARTGDNEQFF
TRBV29-1,13,TRBD1,TRBJ1-1,-,TGCAGCTGGACAGGGACCTTGAACACTGAAGCTTTCTTT,CSWTGTLNTEAFF
TRBV27,15,-,TRBJ2-7,-,TGTGCCAGCATTCCCGTGACAGGGAGGTTTAACGAGCAGTACTTC,CASIPVTGRFNEQYF
TRBV5-1,16,TRBD2,TRBJ2-5,-,TGCGCCAGCAGCTTGTACCCGGGACTAGTAACAGAGACCCAGTACTTC,CASSLYPGLVTETQYF
TRBV6-2/TRBV6-3,16,-,TRBJ2-6,-,TGTGCCAGCAGTTACTTTTCGGGAGCGGGGGCCAACGTCCTGACTTTC,CASSYFSGAGANVLTF
TRBV7-2,15,TRBD2,TRBJ2-7,-,TGTGCCAGCAGCTTCCGGGCGGGAGTCGGGTACGAGCAGTACTTC,CASSFRAGVGYEQYF
TRBV7-2,15,TRBD2,TRBJ2-1,-,TGTGCCAGCAGCTTACCAGCGGGAGTTCCAAATGAGCAGTTCTTC,CASSLPAGVPNEQFF
TRBV28,18,-,TRBJ2-7,-,TGTGCCAGCAGTTTAGGGGGGGGGCTAGCGGCCCTGACCTACGAGCAGTACTTC,CASSLGGGLAALTYEQYF
TRBV2,14,-,TRBJ1-5,-,TGTGCCAGCAGTGAATTGAACAACAATCAGCCCCAGCATTTT,CASSELNNNQPQHF
TRBV7-8,15,-,TRBJ2-5,-,TGTGCCAGCAGCTTAGGATGGGAGTACCAAGAGACCCAGTACTTC,CASSLGWEYQETQYF
TRBV19,14,-,TRBJ1-1,-,TGTGCCAGTAATACACGGGGGGCTAGCACTGAAGCTTTCTTT,CASNTRGASTEAFF
TRBV6-5,15,TRBD1,TRBJ2-1,-,TGTGCCAGCACGGACCCCGGGACAGTCAACAATGAGCAGTTCTTC,CASTDPGTVNNEQFF
TRBV11-2,17,-,TRBJ2-4,-,TGTGCCAGCAGCTTAGCTCGGTCAGGGGTTGCCAAAAACATTCAGTACTTC,CASSLARSGVAKNIQYF
TRBV5-1,16,-,TRBJ2-3,-,TGCGCCAGCAACAATCGCGCCAGGATAAACACAGATACGCAGTATTTT,CASNNRARINTDTQYF
TRBV19,15,TRBD1,TRBJ1-5,-,TGTGCCAGTAGCCTACAGGGGGATAGCTTTCAGCCCCAGCATTTT,CASSLQGDSFQPQHF
TRBV28,12,-,TRBJ1-1,-,TGTGCCAGCATCGAAGGAGGGGTTGAAGCTTTCTTT,CASIEGGVEAFF
TRBV28,16,-,TRBJ1-2,few,TGTGCCAGCAGTTTACTCTCGAACAGGGCAGACGGTGGCTACACCTTC,CASSLLSNRADGGYTF
TRBV7-5,21,-,TRBJ2-1,-,TGTGCCAGAAGCTCTAGCCGACAGGGAGGTCCTCTTCTGAGCTCCTACAATGAGCAGTTCTTC,CARSSSRQGGPLLSSYNEQFF
TRBV2,15,TRBD1,TRBJ2-5,-,TGTGCCAGCAGAAGGACAGGGGGTAGCCAAGAGACCCAGTACTTC,CASRRTGGSQETQYF
TRBV6-5,16,TRBD2,TRBJ2-3,-,TGTGCCAGCAGTTACCGCCGACTAGCGGGCACAGATACGCAGTATTTT,CASSYRRLAGTDTQYF
TRBV5-8,18,TRBD1,TRBJ1-6,-,TGTGCCAGCAGCGCGGACAGGGTATCTCACTCCTATAATTCACCCCTCCACTTT,CASSADRVSHSYNSPLHF
TRBV6-6,14,-,TRBJ2-7,-,TGTGCCAGCAGGCCGGGGGACGACTGGGGCGAGCAGTACTTC,CASRPGDDWGEQYF
TRBV6-5,14,-,TRBJ2-1,-,TGTGCCAGCAGTTACTACGGGAAGGGCAATGAGCAGTTCTTC,CASSYYGKGNEQFF
TRBV9,13,-,TRBJ2-2,-,TGTGCCAGCAGCGTAGTCGACACCGGGGAGCTGTTTTTT,CASSVVDTGELFF
TRBV19,15,-,TRBJ2-2,-,TGTGCCAGTAGTATAGGACATAGGAACACCGGGGAGCTGTTTTTT,CASSIGHRNTGELFF
TRBV3-1/TRBV3-2,13,-,TRBJ1-2,once,TGTGCCAGCAGCCAGGTAGCTAACTATGGCTACACCTTC,CASSQVANYGYTF
TRBV4-2,18,-,TRBJ2-7,-,TGTGCCAGCAGCCAAGATAGGCTCAGCGTTACGCACCAGAGGGAGCAGTACTTC,CASSQDRLSVTHQREQYF
TRBV9,15,TRBD1,TRBJ1-2,-,TGTGCCAGCAGCAGCCGACAGGGATTAGACTATGGCTACACCTTC,CASSSRQGLDYGYTF
TRBV6-2/TRBV6-3,13,TRBD1,TRBJ1-2,-,TGTGCCAGCAGCCGGGGACAGAACTATGGCTACACCTTC,CASSRGQNYGYTF
TRBV30,12,-,TRBJ1-3,-,TGTGCCTGGACTCCCGCTGGAAACACCATATATTTT,CAWTPAGNTIYF
TRBV28,15,TRBD1,TRBJ1-5,-,TGTGCCAGCAGGTCGCAGGGGGCGAGCAATCAGCCCCAGCATTTT,CASRSQGASNQPQHF